This T cell receptor (beta chain) was recorded in a study of blood T cell repertoires in COVID-19. Generated by immunoSEQ multiplex PCR, the TCRdb table keeps only in-frame clones and is missing some. The profile shows fewer than 350,000 clones, approximately 90% of them singletons. The V gene lost 1 base and the J gene lost 7 bases, with 11 bases spanning the gap. In germline, CDR1 is LGHDT, CDR2 YNNKEL (reference sequence). This CDR3 has 14 amino acids. The TCR comes from a woman aged 60-75 years in a cohort exposed to, infected with or recovered from COVID-19 (not recorded which). The sample was PBMCs or T cells enriched from blood (not recorded which). V usage is TRBV3-1 (or the pseudogene TRBV3-2) and J usage is TRBJ1-5, with a possible D match to TRBD1 (5 bases). The CDR3 loop reads CASSQVRAGQPQHF. DNA for the CDR3: TGTGCCAGCAGCCAAGTAAGGGCAGGGCAGCCCCAGCATTTT.